This T cell receptor beta chain came from a study of blood T cell repertoires in COVID-19. Study in general: Collection of acute and convalescent COVID-19 samples took place in the United States, Italy and Spain. Sources were T cells, B-cell-depleted T cells, or PBMCs; the material itself was cDNA or gDNA.

This CDR3 is 17 amino acids long. V lost 2 bases and J lost 5; bases outside the gene matches: 7. Germline lookup yields CDR1 MGHDK and CDR2 SYGVNS. This clone came up once. Some clones are missing from TCRdb's copy, which holds only in-frame ones; the method was immunoSEQ multiplex PCR. The data show 130,000 to 150,000 clones, about nine tenths seen once. This clonotype was sampled from a human donor in a cohort sampled during active COVID-19. Sequencing used peripheral blood. This rearrangement joins TRBV25-1 to TRBJ2-5; 14 nucleotides line up with TRBD2. CDR3 coding DNA: TGTGCCAGCAGTGAACTAGGACTAGCGGGGGGTCTGGAGACCCAGTACTTC. This codes for CASSELGLAGGLETQYF.